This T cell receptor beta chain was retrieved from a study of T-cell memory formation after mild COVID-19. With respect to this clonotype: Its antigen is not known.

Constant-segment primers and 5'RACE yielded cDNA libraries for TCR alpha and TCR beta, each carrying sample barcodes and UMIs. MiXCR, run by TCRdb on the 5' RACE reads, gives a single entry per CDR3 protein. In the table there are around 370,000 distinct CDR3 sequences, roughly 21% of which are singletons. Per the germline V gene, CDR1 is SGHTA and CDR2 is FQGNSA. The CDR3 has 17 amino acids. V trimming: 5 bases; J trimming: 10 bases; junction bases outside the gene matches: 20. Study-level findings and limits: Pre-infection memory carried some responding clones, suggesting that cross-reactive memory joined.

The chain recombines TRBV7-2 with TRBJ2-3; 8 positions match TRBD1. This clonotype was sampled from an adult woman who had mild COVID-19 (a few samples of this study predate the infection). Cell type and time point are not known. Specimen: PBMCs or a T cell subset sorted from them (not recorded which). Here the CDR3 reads CASSPYEGTGGSGAQYF. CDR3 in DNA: TGTGCCAGCAGCCCCTATGAAGGGACAGGTGGGTCTGGGGCGCAGTATTTT.